This TCR beta chain was recovered during a study of cytomegalovirus exposure and HLA in healthy donors. Here immunoSEQ multiplex PCR was the method, and the copy in TCRdb shows in-frame clones only, minus some. The table includes roughly 150,000 clones, around 89% detected once. Regarding this clone: The antigen is undetermined.

Notes on the study in general: Cytomegalovirus association was assigned to 150 to 200 TCR beta chains. That first-cohort TCR clusters tended to co-occur in the 95 to 150 validation repertoires was found in a later analysis. Reportedly, cytomegalovirus status was diagnosed with high sensitivity and specificity. Across donors, most TCRs were seen rarely, yet some public ones were widespread.

The sequencing sample was made of PBMCs. The receptor's source is a man aged 18-30 years in good health and CMV-seronegative.

The CDR3 region is CASRTGKTEAFF. The CDR3 DNA reads TGTGCCAGCAGGACAGGGAAGACTGAAGCTTTCTTT. This rearrangement joins TRBV6-5 to TRBJ1-1, with TRBD1 identical over 7 bases. The CDR3 length is 12 residues. Germline V gene sequence: CDR1 MNHEY, CDR2 SVGAGI. The trim removed 6 bases at V and 5 bases at J, leaving 3 bases unmatched.